The 26 T cell receptor beta chains given below trace back to one sample, sequenced in a study of OX40 agonist ivuxolimab in advanced cancers. Receptors were amplified or captured by the immunoSEQ multiplex PCR assay. The clones in this table, taken by TCRdb from immuneACCESS, are in-frame only. Not every clone is retained; where verified, under half of the shortfall comes from an unresolved V gene, and the cause of the rest is unknown. For this sample there are around 68,000 clones; 70% to 90% appear just once. Approximately 1.2% of the sample rests with the top ten. Source: CD4+ or CD8+ T cells sorted from blood, taken in a trial of the OX40 agonist ivuxolimab. Every receptor here comes from an adult with an advanced solid tumor such as melanoma, head and neck, liver or kidney cancer.

The chain combines TRBV5-1 with TRBJ1-1; D is uncertain. This CDR3 spans 14 amino acids. Germline V gene data show CDR1 as SGHRS and CDR2 as YFSETQ. Between the trimmed V and J ends, which lost 1 base and 4 bases, there was a span of 11 bases. Here the CDR3 DNA reads TGCGCCAGCAGCTTGTTGGCTAGCAGCACTGAAGCTTTCTTT. It translates to CASSLLASSTEAFF.

This chain joins TRBV29-1 and TRBJ1-2; D is possibly TRBD1 (5 bases). The CDR3 runs 13 residues. Per the germline V gene, CDR1 is SQVTM and CDR2 is ANQGSEA. The V gene lost 3 bases and the J gene lost 8 bases, with 16 bases spanning the gap. The CDR3 nucleotides read TGCAGCGTTGAGGCCGGGACTACCCAGGGCTACACCTTC. Protein: CSVEAGTTQGYTF. Variable domain in full (rest from reference TRBV29-1 and TRBJ1-2): SAVISQKPSRDICQRGTSLTIQCQVDSQVTMMFWYRQQPGQSLTLIATANQGSEATYESGFVIDKFPISRPNLTFSTLTVSNMSPEDSSIYLCSVEAGTTQGYTFGSGTRLTVV.

This chain links TRBV7-6 with TRBJ2-5; 15 bases align to TRBD2. With V trimmed by 0 bases and J by 5 bases, 7 bases remained unmatched. In germline, CDR1 is SGHVS, CDR2 FNYEAQ. This CDR3 comprises 18 residues. In DNA, the CDR3 is TGTGCCAGCAGCTTAGCAGGGGGACTAGCGGGAGGTGGGGAGACCCAGTACTTC. As protein: CASSLAGGLAGGGETQYF. The full variable domain, in which reference TRBV7-6 and TRBJ2-5 provide the parts outside the CDR3, is GAGVSQSPRYKVTKRGQDVALRCDPISGHVSLYWYRQALGQGPEFLTYFNYEAQQDKSGLPNDRFSAERPEGSISTLTIQRTEQRDSAMYRCASSLAGGLAGGGETQYFGPGTRLLVL.

V gene TRBV6-5 combines with J gene TRBJ1-5; TRBD1 is a possible D gene (6 bases). The CDR3 is 14 residues long. Trimming left V 5 bases short and J 4 bases short, with 12 bases between. Germline assignment: CDR1 MNHEY and CDR2 SVGAGI. In DNA form, the CDR3 reads TGTGCCAGCAGTCCCAGGGGACGGAATCAGCCCCAGCATTTT. Protein sequence: CASSPRGRNQPQHF.

This rearrangement joins TRBV21-1 to TRBJ1-6; the tabulated D call, TRBD1, remains unverified against the DNA. TRBV21-1 is flagged as a pseudogene. The length of the CDR3 is 20 residues. CDR3 loop: CASSKRAFTGGSSYNSPLHF. In nucleotides, the CDR3 is TGTGCCAGCAGCAAAAGGGCCTTTACAGGGGGGAGTTCCTATAATTCACCCCTCCACTTT.

The genes are TRBV5-1 and TRBJ2-5, with D unclear. The V gene lost 1 base and the J gene lost 4 bases, with 11 bases spanning the gap. The CDR3 length is 14 residues. Germline lookup yields CDR1 SGHRS and CDR2 YFSETQ. CDR3 DNA: TGCGCCAGCAGCTTGATGTCACCATTAGAGACCCAGTACTTC. This gives the protein CASSLMSPLETQYF.

The chain links TRBV6-6 to TRBJ2-7, with TRBD1 matching over 9 bases. J was trimmed by 4 bases and V by 4 bases; bases with no gene match: 5. The CDR3 length is 14 residues. CDR1 and CDR2 (germline): MNHNY, SVGAGI (reference sequence). The CDR3 spells CASSSGQGRYEQYF. The DNA for the CDR3 is TGTGCCAGCAGTTCCGGACAGGGGAGATACGAGCAGTACTTC.

This clone was observed a handful of times. The chain couples TRBV19 to TRBJ2-3; D unclear. Trimming took 4 bases from V and 0 from J, leaving 2 bases between them. The germline V gene encodes CDR1 LNHDA and CDR2 SQIVND (reference sequence). CDR3 length equals 12 residues. The CDR3 DNA follows: TGTGCCAGTAGTAAAAGCACAGATACGCAGTATTTT. The encoded protein is CASSKSTDTQYF.

The chain couples TRBV19 to TRBJ2-5; D is undetermined. V gave up 8 bases and J gave up 4 bases, with 14 bases separating them. Germline lookup yields CDR1 LNHDA and CDR2 SQIVND (reference sequence). This CDR3 region has 13 residues. The CDR3 is CASSVQLRETQYF. CDR3 nucleotide sequence: TGTGCCAGTTCGGTACAGCTCCGAGAGACCCAGTACTTC.

The rearrangement joins TRBV27 to TRBJ2-5; D is undetermined. CDR3 size: 17 residues. Germline CDR1 is MNHEY and CDR2 is SMNVEV (reference sequence). Deletions cut 4 bases from V and 5 bases from J, with 23 bases between. The CDR3 sequence: CASSSPGGSQYGETQYF. The CDR3 DNA is TGTGCCAGCAGTTCCCCAGGTGGCAGTCAATACGGGGAGACCCAGTACTTC.

This clone has just one count. V usage is TRBV27 and J usage is TRBJ2-5, with D possibly being TRBD1 (5 bases). The CDR3 covers 15 residues. Between the trimmed V and J ends, which lost 5 bases and 4 bases, there was a span of 17 bases. Germline V CDR1 and CDR2: MNHEY, SMNVEV (reference sequence). This CDR3 reads CASSPQRGNSETQYF. DNA for the CDR3: TGTGCCAGCAGTCCCCAAAGGGGAAATTCAGAGACCCAGTACTTC.

This clone was recorded once. This sequence joins TRBV30 and TRBJ1-1; no clear D gene. The V end lost 0 bases, the J end lost 0 bases, and 5 bases lay between the germline ends. There are 13 residues in the CDR3. Looked up from germline, CDR1 is GTSNPN and CDR2 is SVGIG (reference sequence). The CDR3 spells CAWSVQLNTEAFF. CDR3 nucleotide sequence: TGTGCCTGGAGTGTGCAGCTGAACACTGAAGCTTTCTTT.

The genes are TRBV2 and TRBJ2-1; possibly TRBD1 for D (6 bases). V was cut by 8 bases and J by 6 bases, with 11 bases left in between. Germline V CDR1 and CDR2: SNHLY, FYNNEI. CDR3 length equals 12 residues. This CDR3 is CASDTGSNEQFF. The CDR3 region has the DNA TGTGCCAGCGACACAGGGTCCAATGAGCAGTTCTTC.

The chain joins TRBV18 to TRBJ1-2, with D tentatively TRBD1 (5 bases). This CDR3 is 15 amino acids long. Trimming stripped 6 bases from V and 3 bases from J, with 17 bases between. The germline CDR1 and CDR2 sequences are KGHSH and LQKENI. Written as DNA, the CDR3 is TGTGCCAGCTCTCAATCCGGGGGTTTGGACTATGGCTACACCTTC. Translated, it gives CASSQSGGLDYGYTF.

This clone showed up just once. This rearrangement joins TRBV5-4 to TRBJ2-1; 7 bases are a match to TRBD2. The CDR3 contains 15 residues. Germline CDR1 is SGHNT and CDR2 is YYREEE (reference sequence). V lost 4 bases to trimming and J lost 6 bases; unmatched junction nucleotides: 10. CDR3 amino acids: CASSRGLGTGNEQFF. For the CDR3, the DNA is TGTGCCAGCAGCAGAGGACTAGGAACGGGCAATGAGCAGTTCTTC.

Notes on this clone: Other DNA sequences in this specimen translate into the identical CDR3. The chain joins TRBV7-9 to TRBJ1-4; TRBD1 matches at 7 bases. The V gene's germline CDR1 is SEHNR and CDR2 FQNEAQ (reference sequence). The length of the CDR3 is 16 residues. The J segment lost 8 bases and the V segment lost 5 bases, leaving 14 bases of the junction unmatched. DNA of the CDR3: TGTGCCAGCAGCGATCGGTCGGGGACAGATAGGGAAAAACTGTTTTTT. Translated: CASSDRSGTDREKLFF.

The genes are TRBV2 and TRBJ1-1, with TRBD1 as a possible D gene (5 bases). Germline CDR1 reads SNHLY; CDR2 reads FYNNEI. The V end lost 5 bases, the J end lost 4 bases, and 26 bases lay between the germline ends. This CDR3 contains 18 residues. The CDR3 region is CASSKPRGTERLATEAFF. The CDR3, as DNA: TGTGCCAGCAGTAAACCACGAGGGACGGAGCGGTTGGCCACTGAAGCTTTCTTT.

V is TRBV7-9 and J is TRBJ1-4, with D hard to call. Trimming removed 3 bases from V and 5 bases from J, with 10 bases in between. Germline V lookup: CDR1 SEHNR, CDR2 FQNEAQ (reference sequence). This CDR3 has 14 residues. DNA of the CDR3: TGTGCCAGCAGCTTTACCGCTACCAATGAAAAACTGTTTTTT. Protein product: CASSFTATNEKLFF.

This chain joins TRBV10-2 and TRBJ2-5; D may match TRBD1 or TRBD2 (5 bases each). Germline lookup yields CDR1 WSHSY and CDR2 SAAADI. V was cut by 8 bases and J by 5 bases, with 12 bases left in between. This CDR3 has 12 residues. In DNA, the CDR3 is TGCGCCAGCGGGGGACGGCAGGAGACCCAGTACTTC. It codes for CASGGRQETQYF.

The chain uses TRBV10-3 and TRBJ1-1, with TRBD1 as a possible D gene (5 bases). The germline V gene encodes CDR1 ENHRY and CDR2 SYGVKD. The CDR3 length is 15 residues. Trimming cost V 4 bases and J 6 bases, with 18 bases left between them. CDR3 nucleotide sequence: TGTGCCATCAGTGGAACCGGGCCACAGGTCGCTGAAGCTTTCTTT. Protein: CAISGTGPQVAEAFF.

The V and J genes are TRBV7-2 and TRBJ2-1; D assignment may be TRBD1 or TRBD2 (5 bases each). V shed 5 bases and J shed 5 bases, with 25 bases lying between them. CDR1 is SGHTA, CDR2 FQGNSA, per germline. The CDR3 runs 18 residues. Here the CDR3 reads CASSPKGVFRGVDNEQFF. The CDR3 DNA sequence: TGTGCCAGCAGCCCCAAGGGAGTTTTTAGGGGCGTGGACAATGAGCAGTTCTTC.

V is TRBV5-1 and J is TRBJ2-1; 10 bases fit TRBD1. The V gene's germline CDR1 is SGHRS and CDR2 YFSETQ. This CDR3 has 15 residues. The ends lost 0 bases at V and 4 bases at J; junction bases unmatched: 1. Here the CDR3 DNA reads TGCGCCAGCAGCTTGGTGGGACAGGGGTACAATGAGCAGTTCTTC. Encoded protein: CASSLVGQGYNEQFF.

The rearrangement joins TRBV10-3 to TRBJ1-2; perhaps TRBD1 as D (5 bases). The CDR3 has 13 amino acids. Trimming pared 7 bases from V and 8 bases from J, leaving 17 bases between. The germline V gene has CDR1 ENHRY and CDR2 SYGVKD. The CDR3 DNA reads TGTGCCATCACTGGGCCCAACCCAGGGGGCTACACCTTC. Translating gives CAITGPNPGGYTF.

The chain employs TRBV7-8 and TRBJ1-5; 7 bases agree with TRBD1. CDR1 is SGHVS, CDR2 FQNEAQ, per germline. There are 14 residues in the CDR3. V shed 8 bases, J shed 0 bases, and the junction held 4 bases outside the gene matches. Written as DNA, the CDR3 is TGTGCCAGCTGCCGACAGGGTAGCAATCAGCCCCAGCATTTT. As protein: CASCRQGSNQPQHF.

In this sample, this clone turned up a few times. The V and J genes are TRBV19 and TRBJ2-1, with D tentatively TRBD1 or TRBD2 (5 bases each). The CDR3 extends over 14 amino acids. V was pared by 4 bases and J by 7 bases, with 14 bases between. Germline V gives CDR1 LNHDA, CDR2 SQIVND (reference sequence). The chain's CDR3 is CASSTSGTNNEQFF. The CDR3 DNA reads as TGTGCCAGTAGTACCTCCGGGACCAATAATGAGCAGTTCTTC.

In this sample, this clone turned up once. The rearrangement joins TRBV15 to TRBJ2-5, with D tentatively TRBD1 (5 bases). The CDR3 loop spans 15 amino acids. V was pared by 0 bases and J by 4 bases, with 12 bases between. Germline V gene lookup returns CDR1 LNHNV and CDR2 YYDKDF (reference sequence). CDR3 nucleotide sequence: TGTGCCACCAGCAGAGATCAACAAAGGGGAGAGACCCAGTACTTC. Protein: CATSRDQQRGETQYF. The whole variable domain, remainder taken from reference TRBV15 and TRBJ2-5, is DAMVIQNPRYQVTQFGKPVTLSCSQTLNHNVMYWYQQKSSQAPKLLFHYYDKDFNNEADTPDNFQSRRPNTSFCFLDIRSPGLGDTAMYLCATSRDQQRGETQYFGPGTRLLVL.